A single T cell receptor beta chain is shown here with its context. This entry is derived from a study of TIL therapy for anti-PD-1-resistant metastatic lung cancer. Study-level background: Median tumor PD-L1 proportion score was about 6.6%.

The immunoSEQ assay was v3. Sequenced by immunoSEQ multiplex PCR; TCRdb stores in-frame clones only, minus some. The profile shows about 50,000 clones, less than 85% of them singletons. Time point reported: pre-treatment sample, taken before nivolumab and TIL therapy. Most excised metastases sampled were pleural nodules or supraclavicular lymph nodes. Progressing patients received lymphodepletion, expanded TIL infusion and IL-2. This sequence originates from a person between 25 and 79 years old with non-small cell lung cancer. The sequencing used tumor tissue, collected at baseline.

The chain's CDR3 is CASTLLRTNTGELFF. The CDR3 DNA is TGTGCCAGCACCTTGCTGAGGACGAACACCGGGGAGCTGTTTTTT. The V call is TRBV2, the J call TRBJ2-2; no clear D. V was trimmed by 7 bases and J by 0 bases, leaving 12 bases between them. The CDR3 is 15 amino acids. Germline lookup yields CDR1 SNHLY and CDR2 FYNNEI.